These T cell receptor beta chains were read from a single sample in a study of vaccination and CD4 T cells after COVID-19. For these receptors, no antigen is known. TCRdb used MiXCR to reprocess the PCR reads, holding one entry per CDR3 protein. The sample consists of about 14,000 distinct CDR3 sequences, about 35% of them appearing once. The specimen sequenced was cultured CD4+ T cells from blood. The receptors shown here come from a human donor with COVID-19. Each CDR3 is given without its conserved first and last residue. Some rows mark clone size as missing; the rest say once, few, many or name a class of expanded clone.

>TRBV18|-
ASGTGIENSPLH
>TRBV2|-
ASSEATGAQSPYNEQF
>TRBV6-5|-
ASSYSAGGQQNSPLH
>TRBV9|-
ASSVEGSGGLYNEQF
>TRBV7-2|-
ASSLGLLPTGGEKLF
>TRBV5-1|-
ASSLLAGNTGELF
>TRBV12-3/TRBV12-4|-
ASGQGMGLQETQY
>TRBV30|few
AWSIGTGHPLDQPQH
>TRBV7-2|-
ASSLGQSRGPQH
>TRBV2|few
ASRDPGTRYGYT
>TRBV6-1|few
ASRGNGQGGNYGYT
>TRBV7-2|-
ASSLTYTDTQY
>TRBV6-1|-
ASSATGGLTGANVLT
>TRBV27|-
ASSNRTLGLNYGYT
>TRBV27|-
AIAPTGDGSDTQY
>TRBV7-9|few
ASSRHENTEAF
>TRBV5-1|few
ASSPGGDLLPLH
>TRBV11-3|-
ASSRGQTYEQY
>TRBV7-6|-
ASSLAGQGQPQH
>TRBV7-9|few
ASSTHGDQETQY